Listed below are T cell receptor beta chains from one sample, sequenced in a study of blood T cell repertoires in COVID-19. The assay was immunoSEQ multiplex PCR, and TCRdb's table has in-frame clones only and misses some. This sample has approximately 270,000 clones, with about four fifths found just once. The sample was peripheral blood. All receptors derive from an older person with COVID-19, enrolled during active disease. The CDR3 runs from the conserved cysteine through the conserved F or W. The order of the fields is J gene, clone size, D gene, V gene, CDR3 protein, CDR3 DNA. A D gene is named only where the DNA matches it firmly. Clone size is shown for a subset of rows, as once, few, many or a class of expanded clone.

J: TRBJ2-7; size: NA; D: TRBD2; V: TRBV28; CDR3: CASSLGLAGAYEQYF; DNA: TGTGCCAGCAGTTTGGGACTAGCGGGAGCCTACGAGCAGTACTTC
J: TRBJ1-1; size: NA; D: NA; V: TRBV4-3; CDR3: CASSQEARLAEAFF; DNA: TGCGCCAGCAGCCAAGAAGCCCGCTTGGCTGAAGCTTTCTTT
J: TRBJ2-5; size: NA; D: NA; V: TRBV4-1; CDR3: CASSLLRGNETQYF; DNA: TGCGCCAGCAGCCTACTAAGGGGGAATGAGACCCAGTACTTC
J: TRBJ2-7; size: NA; D: TRBD2; V: TRBV6-2/TRBV6-3; CDR3: CASSYRKTSGATYEQYF; DNA: TGTGCCAGCAGTTACCGCAAGACTAGCGGGGCTACATACGAGCAGTACTTC
J: TRBJ1-5; size: NA; D: NA; V: TRBV2; CDR3: CATNYDSNQPQHF; DNA: TGTGCCACCAACTATGATAGCAATCAGCCCCAGCATTTT
J: TRBJ1-1; size: NA; D: NA; V: TRBV7-3; CDR3: CASSLTPAGNTEAFF; DNA: TGTGCCAGCAGCTTAACCCCAGCGGGGAACACTGAAGCTTTCTTT
J: TRBJ2-1; size: NA; D: TRBD2; V: TRBV5-4; CDR3: CASSLDSGVYNEQFF; DNA: TGTGCCAGCAGCTTGGATAGCGGGGTTTACAATGAGCAGTTCTTC
J: TRBJ2-7; size: NA; D: NA; V: TRBV29-1; CDR3: CSAHGALGYEQYF; DNA: TGCAGCGCACACGGAGCGCTAGGCTACGAGCAGTACTTC
J: TRBJ1-1; size: NA; D: NA; V: TRBV19; CDR3: CASSIVGGLSEAFF; DNA: TGTGCCAGTAGTATAGTAGGGGGTTTATCTGAAGCTTTCTTT
J: TRBJ2-7; size: NA; D: TRBD1; V: TRBV9; CDR3: CASSVAGTGSYEQYF; DNA: TGTGCCAGCAGCGTCGCCGGGACAGGATCCTACGAGCAGTACTTC
J: TRBJ2-1; size: NA; D: NA; V: TRBV27; CDR3: CASRSGSGSYNEQFF; DNA: TGTGCCAGTCGATCCGGGAGTGGTTCCTACAATGAGCAGTTCTTC
J: TRBJ2-1; size: NA; D: TRBD2; V: TRBV11-2; CDR3: CASSLLGRADEQFF; DNA: TGTGCCAGCAGCTTACTCGGGAGGGCGGATGAGCAGTTCTTC
J: TRBJ2-7; size: NA; D: TRBD2; V: TRBV28; CDR3: CASSSLAGNYEQYF; DNA: TGTGCCAGCAGTTCTCTAGCGGGGAACTACGAGCAGTACTTC
J: TRBJ2-7; size: once; D: NA; V: TRBV5-5; CDR3: CASSLDLANYEQYF; DNA: TGTGCCAGCAGCTTGGATCTAGCGAACTACGAGCAGTACTTC
J: TRBJ1-2; size: NA; D: TRBD1; V: TRBV7-2; CDR3: CASSTPGQGAYTF; DNA: TGTGCCAGCAGCACTCCGGGACAGGGAGCCTACACCTTC
J: TRBJ2-5; size: NA; D: NA; V: TRBV15; CDR3: CATRWGGQETQYF; DNA: TGTGCCACCCGGTGGGGAGGTCAAGAGACCCAGTACTTC
J: TRBJ2-7; size: NA; D: NA; V: TRBV24-1; CDR3: CATSDPGKTSSYEQYF; DNA: TGTGCCACCAGTGATCCTGGCAAGACTAGCTCCTACGAGCAGTACTTC
J: TRBJ2-7; size: once; D: NA; V: TRBV11-1; CDR3: CASSYGLENYEQYF; DNA: TGTGCCAGCAGCTACGGACTGGAAAACTACGAGCAGTACTTC
J: TRBJ2-7; size: few; D: NA; V: TRBV6-5; CDR3: CASGASGHRYEQYF; DNA: TGTGCCAGCGGCGCTTCGGGACATAGATACGAGCAGTACTTC
J: TRBJ2-7; size: NA; D: TRBD1; V: TRBV2; CDR3: CASTARGQGYEQYF; DNA: TGTGCCAGCACCGCACGGGGACAGGGTTACGAGCAGTACTTC
J: TRBJ1-1; size: NA; D: NA; V: TRBV5-1; CDR3: CASSLDPGDTEAFF; DNA: TGCGCCAGCAGCTTGGACCCCGGGGACACTGAAGCTTTCTTT
J: TRBJ1-1; size: NA; D: TRBD1; V: TRBV6-6; CDR3: CAAGTGQGIRNTEAFF; DNA: TGTGCCGCGGGAACGGGACAGGGGATTCGGAACACTGAAGCTTTCTTT
J: TRBJ2-5; size: NA; D: TRBD2; V: TRBV28; CDR3: CASSTGTSGIPQETQYF; DNA: TGTGCCAGCAGCACCGGGACTAGCGGGATACCCCAAGAGACCCAGTACTTC
J: TRBJ2-1; size: NA; D: TRBD2; V: TRBV11-3; CDR3: CASSLEPLAGAYNEQFF; DNA: TGTGCCAGCAGCTTAGAGCCTCTAGCGGGGGCCTACAATGAGCAGTTCTTC
J: TRBJ2-7; size: NA; D: TRBD2; V: TRBV7-9; CDR3: CASSWGLKDEQYF; DNA: TGTGCCAGCAGCTGGGGACTAAAAGACGAGCAGTACTTC
J: TRBJ2-7; size: NA; D: TRBD2; V: TRBV15; CDR3: CATSREIAGFLSLEQYF; DNA: TGTGCCACCAGCAGAGAAATAGCGGGATTTCTCTCTCTCGAGCAGTACTTC
J: TRBJ2-3; size: NA; D: TRBD1; V: TRBV7-2; CDR3: CASSSRTGEDTQYF; DNA: TGTGCCAGCAGCTCCAGGACAGGGGAAGATACGCAGTATTTT
J: TRBJ2-7; size: once; D: TRBD1; V: TRBV5-8; CDR3: CASSLAGLGGGGEQYF; DNA: TGTGCCAGCAGCTTGGCCGGGTTAGGGGGCGGTGGCGAGCAGTACTTC
J: TRBJ2-7; size: NA; D: TRBD1; V: TRBV28; CDR3: CASSPRTGWSEQYF; DNA: TGTGCCAGCAGTCCACGGACAGGGTGGAGCGAGCAGTACTTC
J: TRBJ2-7; size: NA; D: TRBD2; V: TRBV4-2; CDR3: CASSQASGVGEQYF; DNA: TGTGCCAGCAGCCAAGCAAGCGGGGTCGGGGAGCAGTACTTC
J: TRBJ2-5; size: NA; D: TRBD2; V: TRBV28; CDR3: CATELAGGPETQYF; DNA: TGTGCCACCGAATTAGCGGGGGGCCCGGAGACCCAGTACTTC
J: TRBJ2-7; size: NA; D: NA; V: TRBV7-9; CDR3: CASSATENYEQYF; DNA: TGTGCCAGCAGCGCGACAGAGAACTACGAGCAGTACTTC
J: TRBJ1-5; size: NA; D: NA; V: TRBV20-1; CDR3: CSASNRPNQPQHF; DNA: TGCAGTGCTAGTAACAGGCCTAATCAGCCCCAGCATTTT
J: TRBJ2-1; size: NA; D: TRBD2; V: TRBV6-7; CDR3: CASPTSGGPKSHNEQFF; DNA: TGTGCCAGTCCGACTAGCGGGGGTCCTAAGAGTCACAATGAGCAGTTCTTC
J: TRBJ1-4; size: NA; D: NA; V: TRBV7-9; CDR3: CASSFGALHLGEKLFF; DNA: TGTGCCAGCAGCTTCGGAGCTCTGCATCTTGGAGAAAAACTGTTTTTT
J: TRBJ2-3; size: few; D: TRBD2; V: TRBV3-1/TRBV3-2; CDR3: CASSQGPTSGTDTQYF; DNA: TGTGCCAGCAGCCAAGGTCCGACTAGCGGCACAGATACGCAGTATTTT
J: TRBJ2-7; size: NA; D: TRBD1; V: TRBV6-2/TRBV6-3; CDR3: CASSPDLPGQISSYEQYF; DNA: TGTGCCAGCAGCCCAGATCTACCGGGACAGATTAGTTCCTACGAGCAGTACTTC
J: TRBJ1-4; size: NA; D: TRBD1; V: TRBV4-2; CDR3: CASSQAQTGGGEKLFF; DNA: TGTGCCAGCAGCCAGGCGCAAACAGGGGGAGGTGAAAAACTGTTTTTT
J: TRBJ2-7; size: once; D: NA; V: TRBV18; CDR3: CASSTSGGFYEQYF; DNA: TGTGCCAGCTCAACCTCCGGCGGATTCTACGAGCAGTACTTC
J: TRBJ1-1; size: NA; D: TRBD1; V: TRBV30; CDR3: CASSTGLPEAFF; DNA: TGTGCCTCATCGACAGGGCTACCTGAAGCTTTCTTT
J: TRBJ2-1; size: NA; D: NA; V: TRBV6-5; CDR3: CASTEGSYNEQFF; DNA: TGTGCCAGTACGGAGGGTTCCTACAATGAGCAGTTCTTC
J: TRBJ2-3; size: few; D: TRBD1; V: TRBV5-1; CDR3: CASSHRTGFDGADTQYF; DNA: TGCGCCAGCAGCCATAGGACAGGGTTCGATGGAGCAGATACGCAGTATTTT
J: TRBJ1-5; size: NA; D: TRBD1; V: TRBV9; CDR3: CASSAGTGSQPQHF; DNA: TGTGCCAGCAGCGCCGGGACAGGGAGTCAGCCCCAGCATTTT
J: TRBJ1-1; size: NA; D: NA; V: TRBV5-6; CDR3: CASSFQGRRYTEAFF; DNA: TGTGCCAGCAGCTTTCAGGGGCGGAGGTATACTGAAGCTTTCTTT
J: TRBJ2-7; size: NA; D: TRBD2; V: TRBV27; CDR3: CASSFGGAPSYEQYF; DNA: TGTGCCAGCAGTTTCGGGGGGGCCCCGAGCTACGAGCAGTACTTC
J: TRBJ1-5; size: NA; D: NA; V: TRBV4-1; CDR3: CASSQAGLLSNQPQHF; DNA: TGCGCCAGCAGCCAAGCAGGCTTGCTTAGCAATCAGCCCCAGCATTTT
J: TRBJ2-3; size: NA; D: NA; V: TRBV6-5; CDR3: CASRGSGTDTQYF; DNA: TGTGCCAGCAGGGGGAGTGGAACAGATACGCAGTATTTT
J: TRBJ2-7; size: NA; D: NA; V: TRBV4-2; CDR3: CASSQGPRGIGEQYF; DNA: TGTGCCAGCAGCCAGGGGCCCCGGGGGATAGGCGAGCAGTACTTC
J: TRBJ1-1; size: NA; D: NA; V: TRBV24-1; CDR3: CATLARRAFF; DNA: TGTGCCACCTTAGCGAGGAGGGCTTTCTTT
J: TRBJ1-1; size: NA; D: NA; V: TRBV3-1/TRBV3-2; CDR3: CASSPRGLINMNTEAFF; DNA: TGTGCCAGCAGCCCTCGGGGACTAATAAACATGAACACTGAAGCTTTCTTT
J: TRBJ1-5; size: NA; D: TRBD1; V: TRBV28; CDR3: CASRGTGYSNQPQHF; DNA: TGTGCCAGCAGAGGGACAGGGTATAGCAATCAGCCCCAGCATTTT
J: TRBJ1-2; size: NA; D: TRBD1; V: TRBV5-1; CDR3: CASSIGTGGGYTF; DNA: TGCGCCAGCAGCATCGGGACAGGGGGTGGCTACACCTTC